The 28 T cell receptor beta chains reported below all come from one sample, sequenced in a study of shared clonotypes between healthy human individuals. Clones were sequenced by immunoSEQ multiplex PCR, and TCRdb holds only the in-frame ones, with some missing. The table lists fewer than 650,000 clones, roughly 72% of them singletons. Sequencing was carried out using PBMCs. The receptors shown here come from a woman in her thirties or forties in good health. Some clones in this sample may be carry-over from other donors' samples.

The chain uses TRBV28 and TRBJ2-5, with D tentatively TRBD1 or TRBD2 (6 bases each). Germline assignment: CDR1 MDHEN and CDR2 SYDVKM. There are 15 residues in the CDR3. V was pared by 7 bases and J by 4 bases, with 19 bases between. The CDR3 DNA reads TGTGCCAGCATGTCCTGGGGGGCTCGTCGAGAGACCCAGTACTTC. It encodes CASMSWGARRETQYF.

This clone appeared a few times. V usage is TRBV5-1 and J usage is TRBJ2-2; D ambiguous. Germline-derived CDR1 and CDR2 are SGHRS and YFSETQ. Trimming left V 4 bases short and J 3 bases short, with 13 bases between. The CDR3 runs to 15 residues. The CDR3 protein is CASSTGPGHTGELFF. CDR3 nucleotides: TGCGCCAGCAGCACGGGCCCTGGTCACACCGGGGAGCTGTTTTTT.

The rearrangement links TRBV11-2 to TRBJ2-2, with D tentatively TRBD2 (6 bases). The V and J ends lost 1 base and 4 bases respectively, with 10 bases between them. The CDR3 sequence is 15 residues long. Germline V gene sequence: CDR1 SGHAT, CDR2 FQNNGV. In nucleotides, the CDR3 is TGTGCCAGCAGCTTAGTCCGCGGGGCCACCGGGGAGCTGTTTTTT. Translated, it gives CASSLVRGATGELFF.

This clone was counted a single time. A single base is all that separates this from a far larger clone, so a read error is likely. Other DNA sequences in the same sample also yield this CDR3. The chain couples TRBV7-8 to TRBJ2-1, with D perhaps given as TRBD1 or TRBD2 (5 bases each). Germline assignment: CDR1 SGHVS and CDR2 FQNEAQ. This CDR3 is 14 amino acids long. Trimming pared 0 bases from V and 3 bases from J, leaving 6 bases between. This CDR3 is CASSLAGDYNEQFF. The DNA of the CDR3 is TGTGCCAGCAGCTTAGCGGGGGACTACAATGAGCAGTTCTTC.

V is TRBV6-1 and J is TRBJ2-1, with D perhaps matching TRBD2 (6 bases). Germline values: CDR1 MNHNS, CDR2 SASEGT. With 3 bases removed from V and 2 bases from J, the gap between germline ends came to 17 bases. The CDR3 covers 17 residues. The CDR3 sequence is CASSERDSGFPYNEQFF. For the CDR3, the DNA is TGTGCCAGCAGTGAGAGGGATAGCGGTTTCCCCTACAATGAGCAGTTCTTC.

This clone has only a few counts. The V call is TRBV7-6, the J call TRBJ2-2; the D is unclear. Germline assignment: CDR1 SGHVS and CDR2 FNYEAQ. The germline V and J ends were trimmed by 4 bases and 1 base, with 7 bases remaining between them. This CDR3 is 14 amino acids long. The CDR3 DNA follows: TGTGCCAGCAGCTCCGGTGGGAACACCGGGGAGCTGTTTTTT. Its protein is CASSSGGNTGELFF.

The DNA of the CDR3 is TGTGCCAGCTCCAGGCCTCCGAGCTCCTACGAGCAGTACTTC. Translation gives CASSRPPSSYEQYF. The chain recombines TRBV18 with TRBJ2-7; D remains unclear. Germline V gene sequence: CDR1 KGHSH, CDR2 LQKENI. V gave up 6 bases and J gave up 0 bases, with 12 bases separating them. The CDR3 extends over 14 amino acids.

The chain combines TRBV7-2 with TRBJ2-3; possibly TRBD2 for D (6 bases). V was trimmed by 3 bases and J by 15 bases, leaving 19 bases between them. The CDR3 sequence is 13 residues long. Germline V gene lookup returns CDR1 SGHTA and CDR2 FQGNSA. The CDR3 bases are TGTGCCAGCAGCTTTACTTTTCCAGGGAGGAATTATTTT. Its translation is CASSFTFPGRNYF.

This clone was observed a few times. A single base separates this from a much larger clone, so it may be a read error. V gene TRBV5-6 combines with J gene TRBJ1-2, with a tentative D call TRBD1 (6 bases). Germline loops: CDR1 SGHDT, CDR2 YYEEEE. Trimming pared 0 bases from V and 3 bases from J, leaving 6 bases between. The CDR3 has 13 residues. The CDR3 DNA follows: TGTGCCAGCAGCTTGGACAGGGACTATGGCTACACCTTC. This codes for CASSLDRDYGYTF. The full variable domain, in which reference TRBV5-6 and TRBJ1-2 provide the parts outside the CDR3, is DAGVTQSPTHLIKTRGQQVTLRCSPKSGHDTVSWYQQALGQGPQFIFQYYEEEERQRGNFPDRFSGHQFPNYSSELNVNALLLGDSALYLCASSLDRDYGYTFGSGTRLTVV.

The genes are TRBV7-9 and TRBJ2-1; 10 bases map to TRBD2. The CDR3 runs 18 residues. J lost 3 bases, V lost 4 bases, and 12 bases had no gene match. Germline-derived CDR1 and CDR2 are SEHNR and FQNEAQ (reference sequence). The CDR3 region is CASSSRAGTSVNYNEQFF. The CDR3 DNA reads as TGTGCCAGCAGCTCCCGGGCGGGGACTAGCGTCAACTACAATGAGCAGTTCTTC.

Details on this clone: Other DNA sequences within the sample encode an identical CDR3. The chain links TRBV19 to TRBJ2-7; TRBD2 matches at 7 bases. V lost 3 bases and J lost 0; bases outside the gene matches: 5. This CDR3 comprises 15 residues. Germline lookup yields CDR1 LNHDA and CDR2 SQIVND (reference sequence). The CDR3 loop is CASSMASGSSYEQYF. For the CDR3, the DNA is TGTGCCAGTAGTATGGCTAGCGGAAGCTCCTACGAGCAGTACTTC.

The rearrangement joins TRBV7-2 to TRBJ1-1; D is perhaps TRBD1 (5 bases). This CDR3 spans 15 amino acids. From germline, CDR1 is SGHTA and CDR2 FQGNSA. Trimming removed 2 bases from V and 0 bases from J, with 10 bases in between. The CDR3 nucleotides read TGTGCCAGCAGCTTATGGGGGTTGGTGAACACTGAAGCTTTCTTT. As protein: CASSLWGLVNTEAFF.

Points on this clone: The same CDR3 is also encoded by other DNA sequences in this sample. The chain carries TRBV7-2 and TRBJ2-1; 8 nucleotides align to TRBD2. The CDR3 sequence is 14 residues long. After removal of 5 bases from V and 4 bases from J, the junction contained 4 bases not matched to a gene. Germline CDR1 reads SGHTA; CDR2 reads FQGNSA. The CDR3 DNA sequence: TGTGCCAGCAGCCTTACTAGCGGATACAATGAGCAGTTCTTC. This sequence encodes CASSLTSGYNEQFF.

The rearrangement joins TRBV5-4 to TRBJ2-7, with 8 nucleotides matching TRBD1. The germline gives CDR1 SGHNT, CDR2 YYREEE (reference sequence). This CDR3 is 14 amino acids long. V was pared by 2 bases and J by 2 bases, with 3 bases of the junction left unmatched. The CDR3 here is CASSFRGRPYEQYF. The DNA for the CDR3 is TGTGCCAGCAGCTTCAGGGGGCGGCCCTACGAGCAGTACTTC.

This clone has a handful of counts. The J gene is TRBJ1-2, the V gene TRBV7-6; 7 bases map to TRBD1. This CDR3 has 12 amino acids. Germline V gene data show CDR1 as SGHVS and CDR2 as FNYEAQ. With 5 bases clipped from V and 9 bases from J, the junction kept 6 bases outside the gene matches. The CDR3 coding sequence is TGTGCCAGCAGCGTCGGACAGGCTAGCTACACCTTC. Translation gives CASSVGQASYTF.

The chain employs TRBV15 and TRBJ1-4; 9 nucleotides agree with TRBD1. The CDR3 is 15 residues long. With V trimmed by 5 bases and J by 7 bases, 8 bases remained unmatched. The germline V gene has CDR1 LNHNV and CDR2 YYDKDF (reference sequence). The CDR3 region is CATSGYRGQGEKLFF. As DNA, the CDR3 is TGTGCCACCAGCGGGTACAGGGGGCAAGGTGAAAAACTGTTTTTT.

Only one count was recorded for this clone. This sequence joins TRBV5-4 and TRBJ1-1; 7 positions agree with TRBD1. CDR3 length equals 14 residues. J was trimmed by 4 bases and V by 3 bases; bases with no gene match: 6. CDR1 SGHNT and CDR2 YYREEE come from the germline V gene (reference sequence). The CDR3 loop is CASSSDRDGTEAFF. In DNA form, the CDR3 reads TGTGCCAGCAGCTCAGACAGGGATGGCACTGAAGCTTTCTTT. Filled out from reference TRBV5-4 and TRBJ1-1, the complete variable domain reads ETGVTQSPTHLIKTRGQQVTLRCSSQSGHNTVSWYQQALGQGPQFIFQYYREEENGRGNFPPRFSGLQFPNYSSELNVNALELDDSALYLCASSSDRDGTEAFFGQGTRLTVV.

This rearrangement joins TRBV2 to TRBJ2-5, with D tentatively TRBD2 (7 bases). CDR1 is SNHLY, CDR2 FYNNEI, per germline. This CDR3 has 14 residues. Trimming took off 5 bases at V and 5 bases at J, with 15 bases between the two ends. CDR3 sequence: CASSPQGGGETQYF. The CDR3 DNA sequence: TGTGCCAGCAGTCCCCAAGGGGGGGGTGAGACCCAGTACTTC.

As regards this clone: A far larger clone is only one base removed, so a read error is likely. Other DNA sequences from this sample encode an identical CDR3 as well. V usage is TRBV5-6 and J usage is TRBJ1-2; D is possibly TRBD1 (6 bases). The CDR3 consists of 16 residues. In germline, CDR1 is SGHDT, CDR2 YYEEEE. Trimming took 3 bases from V and 2 from J, leaving 17 bases between them. Here the CDR3 reads CASSWDGQGTNYGYTF. The CDR3 region has the DNA TGTGCCAGCAGCTGGGATGGCCAGGGGACAAACTATGGCTACACCTTC.

This clone was counted between two and nine times. This chain joins TRBV5-4 and TRBJ1-1; 9 bases map to TRBD1. Trimming removed 3 bases from V and 11 bases from J; junction bases left unmatched: 8. The CDR3 spans 13 residues. CDR1 is SGHNT and CDR2 is YYREEE in the germline V gene (reference sequence). CDR3 in DNA: TGTGCCAGCAGCTCAACAGGGGGCTTTACGGCTTTCTTT. It encodes CASSSTGGFTAFF.

The chain is built from TRBV25-1 and TRBJ2-7, with TRBD1 as a possible D gene (5 bases). Trimming shortened V by 8 bases and J by 3 bases, and 8 bases separated the two germline ends. The CDR3 loop spans 11 amino acids. Germline CDR1 and CDR2: MGHDK and SYGVNS. This CDR3 is CASSGYYEQYF. The CDR3 nucleotides read TGTGCCAGCTCAGGGTACTACGAGCAGTACTTC.

The chain couples TRBV5-1 to TRBJ1-3; no firm D call. Deletions cut 4 bases from V and 0 bases from J, with 8 bases between. Germline V gene lookup returns CDR1 SGHRS and CDR2 YFSETQ. The CDR3 spans 14 residues. This CDR3 is CASSGSSSGNTIYF. CDR3 coding DNA: TGCGCCAGCAGCGGCAGCAGCTCTGGAAACACCATATATTTT.

The V gene is TRBV30, the J gene TRBJ2-1; TRBD2 might be the D (7 bases). The CDR3 sequence is 17 residues long. The V end was cut by 3 bases, the J end by 2 bases, with 20 bases between. Germline assignment: CDR1 GTSNPN and CDR2 SVGIG (reference sequence). The CDR3: CAWRGGGRTPTYNEQFF. The CDR3 bases are TGTGCCTGGAGGGGGGGCGGGAGAACACCTACCTACAATGAGCAGTTCTTC. Looking up the rest from reference TRBV30 and TRBJ2-1 gives the full variable domain: SQTIHQWPATLVQPVGSPLSLECTVEGTSNPNLYWYRQAAGRGLQLLFYSVGIGQISSEVPQNLSASRPQDRQFILSSKKLLLSDSGFYLCAWRGGGRTPTYNEQFFGPGTRLTVL.

The V call is TRBV10-3, the J call TRBJ2-5; D is unclear. Germline CDR1 and CDR2: ENHRY and SYGVKD. This CDR3 region has 12 residues. Between the trimmed V and J ends, which lost 8 bases and 2 bases, there was a span of 9 bases. This CDR3 reads CAIGKGQETQYF. The CDR3 nucleotides read TGTGCCATCGGGAAGGGACAAGAGACCCAGTACTTC.

The chain links TRBV28 to TRBJ2-7, with TRBD2 identical over 10 bases. The CDR3 length is 18 residues. The germline gives CDR1 MDHEN, CDR2 SYDVKM. Trimming at V came to 0 bases and at J to 4 bases, leaving 12 bases not matched to a gene. The CDR3 is CASSLCGASGSLSYEQYF. DNA of the CDR3: TGTGCCAGCAGTTTATGCGGGGCTAGCGGGAGTCTAAGTTACGAGCAGTACTTC.

This chain joins TRBV5-3 and TRBJ2-3; D unclear. TRBV5-3 is annotated as an ORF whose role is uncertain. Trimming stripped 0 bases from V and 0 bases from J, with 5 bases between. The CDR3 has 14 residues. The CDR3 loop reads CARSLETSTDTQYF. CDR3 bases: TGTGCCAGAAGCTTGGAAACTAGCACAGATACGCAGTATTTT.

The chain has TRBV15 and TRBJ1-5, with D perhaps matching TRBD1 (5 bases). V was clipped by 0 bases and J by 7 bases, with 16 bases between them. The CDR3 is 16 amino acids. The V gene's germline CDR1 is LNHNV and CDR2 YYDKDF (reference sequence). Here the CDR3 DNA reads TGTGCCACCAGCAGAGATAACCAGAATAGGGGCCAGCCCCAGCATTTT. It codes for CATSRDNQNRGQPQHF. Full variable domain (remainder filled in from reference TRBV15 and TRBJ1-5): DAMVIQNPRYQVTQFGKPVTLSCSQTLNHNVMYWYQQKSSQAPKLLFHYYDKDFNNEADTPDNFQSRRPNTSFCFLDIRSPGLGDTAMYLCATSRDNQNRGQPQHFGDGTRLSIL.

CDR3 amino acids: CASSKDGQAYEQYF. The CDR3 DNA follows: TGTGCCAGCAGCAAAGACGGCCAGGCCTACGAGCAGTACTTC. The gene calls are TRBV21-1 and TRBJ2-7; the table calls TRBD1, which could not be checked here. TRBV21-1 is labeled a pseudogene. The CDR3 length is 14 residues.